The present entry profiles one T cell receptor beta chain with its context. Its specific antigen is unknown. Nothing much larger sits one base from this clone, and base qualities are not available. The immunoSEQ Assay, a bias-controlled multiplex PCR, was used to amplify TCRbeta CDR3 regions from genomic DNA. In the source study's methods: Nucleated cell counts per sample were estimated from amplification of reference gene primers within the assay. To quantify the absolute abundance of each unique TCRbeta CDR3 rearrangement, sequence reads were collapsed and filtered. For each sample, productive Simpson clonality was calculated as the square root of Simpson's diversity index across productive rearrangements. The table comes from immuneACCESS by way of TCRdb, which keeps in-frame sequences with V and J called. Part of the clones is missing from these tables; in studies checked, under half for an unresolved V gene and the rest for unknown reasons. V, J and clone size derive from that table, while D and trimming were established from the DNA sequence. This sample has some 200,000 clones in its table, and 85% to 90% of those were observed once. Together, the top ten hold 6.5% to 9% of the sample.

According to the germline V gene, CDR1 reads SNHLY and CDR2 reads FYNNEI. Ends trimmed: V by 1 base, J by 5 bases; bases unmatched to a gene: 2. The CDR3 starts with the cysteine, ends with the phenylalanine, and has 14 residues. Solely the CDR3 DNA is kept, with 42 bases framed from the first base. These data are taken from a study of blood T cell repertoires in COVID-19 (dated by TCRdb to 2020 to 2021). About the investigation overall: Collaborator samples came from the United States, Italy and Spain and covered acute and convalescent phases of COVID-19. The dataset comprised deeply sampled blood TCRbeta repertoires from subjects exposed to, actively infected with, or recovered from COVID-19. The material from the prospective study consisted of cDNA or gDNA derived from T cells, B-cell-depleted T cells, or PBMCs. The sample metadata nearly always contained a de-identified subject ID, COVID-19 status, age in years and sex. The repertoires were made available in a free public database intended to serve as a resource for research on the immune response to SARS-CoV-2. Where available, HLA class I and class II types were obtained from metadata supplied by the sample provider rather than from assay-based typing. Samples were obtained from the ongoing ImmuneRACE study (first 160 participants) and from 1,000 to 1,500 subjects provided by 6 global collaborators.

General study outcomes and caveats: Clinical and demographic metadata were provided uncurated, with the amount varying by source and participant.

Whole blood was collected in K2EDTA tubes by collaborating institutions according to the institutions' own protocols. For TCRbeta analysis, collaborators shipped samples as frozen whole blood, isolated PBMCs, or DNA extracted from either of those sample types. Sequenced input: peripheral blood. The sequence is built from TRBV2 and TRBJ1-5; TRBD1 aligns with 7 central bases. The TCR comes from a woman aged 60-75 years with acute or convalescent COVID-19. CDR3 sequence: CASSEGTGYQPQHF. The bases are TGTGCCAGCAGTGAAGGGACAGGATATCAGCCCCAGCATTTT.